The following is a T cell receptor (beta chain) sequence with its context. The data stem from a study of blood T cell repertoires in COVID-19. Study-wide background: Material from acute and convalescent COVID-19 was sourced from the United States, Italy and Spain. Sources were T cells, B-cell-depleted T cells, or PBMCs; the material itself was cDNA or gDNA.

In the source study's methods: Estimates of nucleated cell counts were drawn from the amplification of reference gene primers. Here immunoSEQ multiplex PCR was the method, and the copy in TCRdb shows in-frame clones only, minus some. The D gene and trimming were derived from the DNA, and the V and J assignments and clone size from that table. This sample has about 71,000 clones; 82% occur once, and the top ten carry roughly an eighth. Germline loops: CDR1 SGHVS, CDR2 FQNEAQ. This CDR3 has 15 amino acids. Unmatched junction bases numbered 9, after V lost 6 bases and J lost 6 bases. Sequencing input: peripheral blood. The clonotype comes from a woman older than 75 with acute or convalescent COVID-19. The rearrangement links TRBV7-8 to TRBJ1-1, with TRBD1 matching over 11 bases. The CDR3: CASSPTGTGGPEAFF. The CDR3 region has the DNA TGTGCCAGCAGTCCTACCGGGACAGGGGGGCCTGAAGCTTTCTTT.